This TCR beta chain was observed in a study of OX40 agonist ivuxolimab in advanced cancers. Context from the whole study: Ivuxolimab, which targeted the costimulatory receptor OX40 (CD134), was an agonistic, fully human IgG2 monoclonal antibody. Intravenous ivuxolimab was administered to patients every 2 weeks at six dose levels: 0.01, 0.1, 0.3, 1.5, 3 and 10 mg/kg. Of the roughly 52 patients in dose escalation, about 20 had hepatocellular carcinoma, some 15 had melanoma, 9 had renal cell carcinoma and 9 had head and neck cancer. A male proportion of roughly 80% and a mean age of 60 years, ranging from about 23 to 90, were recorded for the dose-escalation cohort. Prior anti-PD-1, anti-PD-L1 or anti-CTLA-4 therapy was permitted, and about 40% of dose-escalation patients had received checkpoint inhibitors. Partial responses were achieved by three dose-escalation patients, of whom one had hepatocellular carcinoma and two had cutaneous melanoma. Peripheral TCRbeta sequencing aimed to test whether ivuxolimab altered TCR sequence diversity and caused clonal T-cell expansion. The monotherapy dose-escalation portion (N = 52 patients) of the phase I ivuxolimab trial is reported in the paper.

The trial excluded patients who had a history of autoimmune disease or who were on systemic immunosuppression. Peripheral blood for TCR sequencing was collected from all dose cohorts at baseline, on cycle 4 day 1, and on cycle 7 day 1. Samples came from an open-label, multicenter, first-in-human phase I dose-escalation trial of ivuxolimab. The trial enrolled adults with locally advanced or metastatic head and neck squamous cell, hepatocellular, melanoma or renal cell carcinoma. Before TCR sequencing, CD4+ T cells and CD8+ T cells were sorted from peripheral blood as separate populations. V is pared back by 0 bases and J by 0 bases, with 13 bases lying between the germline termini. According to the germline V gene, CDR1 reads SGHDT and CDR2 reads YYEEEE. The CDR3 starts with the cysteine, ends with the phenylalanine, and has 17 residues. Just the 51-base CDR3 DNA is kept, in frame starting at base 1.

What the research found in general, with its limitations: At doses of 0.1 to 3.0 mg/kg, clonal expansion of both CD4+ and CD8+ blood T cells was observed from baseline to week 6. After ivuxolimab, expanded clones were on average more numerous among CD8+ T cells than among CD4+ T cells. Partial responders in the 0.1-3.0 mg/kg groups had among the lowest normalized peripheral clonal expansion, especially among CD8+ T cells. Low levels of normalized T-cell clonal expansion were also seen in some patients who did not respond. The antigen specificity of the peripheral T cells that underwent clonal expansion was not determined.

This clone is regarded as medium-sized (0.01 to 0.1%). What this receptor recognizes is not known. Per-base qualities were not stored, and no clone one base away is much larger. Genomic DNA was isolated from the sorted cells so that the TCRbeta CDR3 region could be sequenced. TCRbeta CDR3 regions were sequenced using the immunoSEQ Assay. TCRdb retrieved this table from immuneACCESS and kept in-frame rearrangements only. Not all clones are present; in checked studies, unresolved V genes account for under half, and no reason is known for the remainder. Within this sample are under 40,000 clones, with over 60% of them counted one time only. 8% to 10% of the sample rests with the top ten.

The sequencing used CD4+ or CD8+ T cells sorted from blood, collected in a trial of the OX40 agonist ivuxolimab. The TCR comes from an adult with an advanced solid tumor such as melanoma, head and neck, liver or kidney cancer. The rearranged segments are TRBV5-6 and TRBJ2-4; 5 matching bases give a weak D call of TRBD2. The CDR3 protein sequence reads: CASSLGTSSLAKNIQYF. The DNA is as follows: TGTGCCAGCAGCTTGGGGACTTCCTCCCTAGCCAAAAACATTCAGTACTTC.